These 3 T cell receptor beta chains came from one sample sequenced in a study of T cells after yellow fever vaccination. TCRdb recomputed calls from the 5' RACE reads with MiXCR, one row per CDR3 protein. Among approximately 120,000 distinct CDR3 sequences listed, 6.5% to 8% were seen once. The material sequenced was CD4+ T cells sorted from PBMCs, taken less than 11 days after the first yellow fever vaccination. These receptors all stem from a man between 18 and 29 years old who received the YFV17D yellow fever vaccine.

Ten or more counts support this clonotype. This rearrangement joins TRBV12-3 or TRBV12-4 to TRBJ2-5; D possibly uses TRBD1 or TRBD2 (6 bases each). This CDR3 contains 13 residues. The V gene lost 4 bases and the J gene lost 5 bases, with 11 bases spanning the gap. CDR3 nucleotides: TGTGCCAGCAGTTCCACAGGGAGGGAGACCCAGTACTTC. Protein product: CASSSTGRETQYF.

The rearrangement joins TRBV5-1 to TRBJ2-5; 8 bases agree with TRBD1. V lost 3 bases and J lost 2; bases outside the gene matches: 6. CDR1 and CDR2 from the germline V gene are SGHRS and YFSETQ. This CDR3 has 15 residues. Written as DNA, the CDR3 is TGCGCCAGCAGCTCTGGCGGGACAGGTCAAGAGACCCAGTACTTC. Protein product: CASSSGGTGQETQYF.

This clonotype has a count of ten or more. This sequence joins TRBV10-1 and TRBJ2-2, with 7 bases that match TRBD1. The CDR3 loop spans 14 amino acids. Looked up from germline, CDR1 is WNHNN and CDR2 is SYGVQD (reference sequence). V shed 6 bases and J 4 bases; nucleotides not matched to a gene: 5. The CDR3 DNA reads as TGCGCCAGCAGAGGGGGCAGGGGCACCGGGGAGCTGTTTTTT. It translates to CASRGGRGTGELFF.